This entry lists 4 T cell receptor beta chains sequenced from one sample in a study of T cells in Graves' hyperthyroidism and ophthalmopathy. The source material, RNA transcripts, was used to amplify TCR beta CDR3 regions. The TCR CDR3 was amplified in a first-round RT-PCR using the HTBI primer set. TCRdb independently ran MiXCR on the multiplex PCR reads; one entry per CDR3 protein. The profile shows hundreds of thousands of distinct CDR3 sequences, roughly 37% of them singletons. Source material: blood. The receptor set was obtained from a man aged 18 to 29 with Graves' hyperthyroidism.

The rearrangement uses TRBV2 and TRBJ1-4; 9 bases match TRBD1. CDR1 SNHLY and CDR2 FYNNEI come from the germline V gene. This CDR3 has 14 residues. V lost 5 bases and J lost 8; bases outside the gene matches: 6. The CDR3 loop reads CASSMDRGAEKLFF. The CDR3 DNA reads TGTGCCAGCAGTATGGACAGGGGAGCAGAAAAACTGTTTTTT.

This clonotype was found many times. The chain combines TRBV25-1 with TRBJ2-7; no firm D call. The V gene lost 5 bases and the J gene lost 4 bases, with 6 bases spanning the gap. The CDR3 covers 11 residues. Germline V lookup: CDR1 MGHDK, CDR2 SYGVNS. As DNA, the CDR3 is TGTGCCAGCAGTTGGCATTACGAGCAGTACTTC. This codes for CASSWHYEQYF.

The rearrangement joins TRBV9 to TRBJ2-6; 8 nucleotides match TRBD2. This CDR3 spans 15 amino acids. Germline V gives CDR1 SGDLS, CDR2 YYNGEE. Losses at the gene ends were 7 bases for V and 4 bases for J; bases not matched to a gene: 7. CDR3 in amino acids: CASSGGGEGANVLTF. DNA of the CDR3: TGTGCCAGCTCCGGGGGGGGCGAGGGGGCCAACGTCCTGACTTTC.

The chain links TRBV14 to TRBJ2-7; D could derive from TRBD1 or TRBD2 (5 bases each). Germline V gene lookup returns CDR1 SGHDN and CDR2 FVKESK. Trimming left V 0 bases short and J 5 bases short, with 14 bases between. The CDR3 is 15 amino acids. For the CDR3, the DNA is TGTGCCAGCAGCCAAGATGACAGCGGATTTGACGAGCAGTACTTC. Translated, it gives CASSQDDSGFDEQYF.